These T cell receptor beta chains were read from a single sample in a study of blood T cell repertoires in COVID-19. The table came from immunoSEQ multiplex PCR; TCRdb's copy has only in-frame clones and leaves some out. The table lists about 300,000 clones, over 75% of them singletons. Sequenced material: PBMCs or T cells enriched from blood (not recorded which). These TCRs come from a woman aged 30 to 39 who had recovered from COVID-19. CDR3s leave out the opening cysteine and the closing phenylalanine or tryptophan.

TRBJ1-5 13 TRBV7-8 ASSLVWGSNQPQH
TRBJ2-6 13 TRBV24-1 ATSGRGPGANVLT
TRBJ2-7 12 TRBV6-5 ASSLGQGIYEQY
TRBJ2-5 12 TRBV28 ASSSTGFQETQY
TRBJ2-1 16 TRBV7-9 ASSLGTSGSGGYNEQF
TRBJ2-2 17 TRBV9 ASSVVDVSSGRDTGELF
TRBJ2-7 12 TRBV28 ASSLKREVYEQY
TRBJ2-6 13 TRBV27 ASSPHLPGANVLT
TRBJ2-7 11 TRBV7-6 ASSPGTVNEQY
TRBJ2-1 13 TRBV18 ASALAGESYNEQF
TRBJ2-3 13 TRBV7-2 ASSLGLAGIDTQY
TRBJ2-3 13 TRBV6-1 ASSELAGVAYTQY
TRBJ2-7 13 TRBV28 ASRKPTRSPYEQY
TRBJ1-3 11 TRBV28 ASSFLLGNTIY
TRBJ2-2 14 TRBV7-3 ASSLSLAKNTGELF
TRBJ2-7 12 TRBV19 ATSPSGSVYEQY
TRBJ2-5 14 TRBV7-3 ASSSGGTGVRETQY
TRBJ2-1 12 TRBV19 ASHLAGEANEQF
TRBJ1-4 13 TRBV19 ASSSKRDTYEKLF
TRBJ2-2 17 TRBV5-1 ASSLELYRGQSNTGELF
TRBJ1-1 9 TRBV6-6 ASSYAHEAF
TRBJ2-3 16 TRBV10-3 AISYGAATAAGTDTQY
TRBJ2-1 15 TRBV7-2 ASTPPGLAVAYNEQF
TRBJ2-2 12 TRBV2 ASSAARYTGELF
TRBJ1-5 11 TRBV19 ASSIQEGQPQH
TRBJ1-2 13 TRBV6-5 ASIQQGGGFYGYT
TRBJ1-2 12 TRBV28 ASSRDSEYHGYI
TRBJ2-5 11 TRBV6-5 ASSFRTQETQY
TRBJ1-4 13 TRBV18 ASSRSSGANEKLF
TRBJ2-3 10 TRBV9 ASSVQGDTQY
TRBJ2-1 12 TRBV5-1 ASSLGGRVNEQF
TRBJ2-4 13 TRBV5-6 ASSFTGTAKNIQY
TRBJ1-1 18 TRBV6-2/TRBV6-3 ASSYRTGTSLWGMNTEAF
TRBJ2-5 11 TRBV28 ASTLANQETQY
TRBJ1-1 11 TRBV7-2 ASSWGQNTEAF
TRBJ1-4 18 TRBV19 ASNNRLIGLRDSVNEKLF
TRBJ1-6 14 TRBV28 ASSVIRGQAVSPLH
TRBJ2-5 12 TRBV28 ASRRPQGRETQY
TRBJ2-7 11 TRBV14 ASSQVRGGEQY
TRBJ1-5 11 TRBV19 ASSIDTNQPQH
TRBJ2-1 14 TRBV7-9 ASSSTTSGIYNEQF
TRBJ1-3 14 TRBV6-6 ASGLSGVLSGNTIY
TRBJ1-6 15 TRBV15 ATSRLTGGLNNSPLH
TRBJ2-3 12 TRBV18 ATRAAGGPDTQY
TRBJ2-1 13 TRBV6-5 ASSYSTGIYNEQF
TRBJ1-1 11 TRBV7-9 ASTLVMNTEAF
TRBJ2-1 13 TRBV28 ASSLGVRRLTEQF
TRBJ2-3 13 TRBV5-1 ASSPGTPSTDTQY